These 3 T cell receptor beta chains originate from one sample sequenced in a study of blood T cell repertoires in COVID-19. Assay used: immunoSEQ multiplex PCR; TCRdb lists only in-frame clones, some missing. The sample lists just over 650,000 clones; 90% were seen once. Specimen: peripheral blood. The receptors shown here come from a woman aged 18-35 years with acute or convalescent COVID-19.

The chain carries TRBV7-3 and TRBJ2-1, with D possibly TRBD2 on 6 matching bases. The V gene's germline CDR1 is SGHTA and CDR2 FQGTGA. This CDR3 is built from 13 residues. V lost 6 bases and J lost 7, with 13 bases in between. The CDR3 here is CASSGTPWNEQFF. The CDR3 nucleotides are TGTGCCAGCAGTGGGACTCCATGGAATGAGCAGTTCTTC.

This chain uses TRBV10-3 with TRBJ1-5; the D gene is possibly TRBD1 (6 bases). Deletions cut 2 bases from V and 2 bases from J, with 10 bases between. The CDR3 loop spans 15 amino acids. Looked up from germline, CDR1 is ENHRY and CDR2 is SYGVKD. For the CDR3, the DNA is TGTGCCATCAGTGAGGAGGACAGAGGCAATCAGCCCCAGCATTTT. Protein: CAISEEDRGNQPQHF.

J is TRBJ2-3 and V is TRBV10-3; D is ambiguous. CDR1 ENHRY and CDR2 SYGVKD come from the germline V gene. V was trimmed by 0 bases and J by 3 bases, leaving 7 bases between them. The CDR3 contains 14 residues. DNA of the CDR3: TGTGCCATCAGTGAGTCCGACATAACAGATACGCAGTATTTT. This sequence encodes CAISESDITDTQYF.